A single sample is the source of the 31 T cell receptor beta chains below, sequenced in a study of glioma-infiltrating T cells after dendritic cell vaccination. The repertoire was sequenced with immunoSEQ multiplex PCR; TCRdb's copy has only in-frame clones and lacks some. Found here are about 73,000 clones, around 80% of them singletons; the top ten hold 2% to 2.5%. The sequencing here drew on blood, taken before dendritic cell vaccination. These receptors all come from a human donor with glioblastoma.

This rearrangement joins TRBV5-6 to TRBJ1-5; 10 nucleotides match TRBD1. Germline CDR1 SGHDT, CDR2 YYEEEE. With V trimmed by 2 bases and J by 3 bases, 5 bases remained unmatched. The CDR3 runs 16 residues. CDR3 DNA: TGTGCCAGCAGCTTTAAGGGGACAGGGGTCAATCAGCCCCAGCATTTT. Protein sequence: CASSFKGTGVNQPQHF.

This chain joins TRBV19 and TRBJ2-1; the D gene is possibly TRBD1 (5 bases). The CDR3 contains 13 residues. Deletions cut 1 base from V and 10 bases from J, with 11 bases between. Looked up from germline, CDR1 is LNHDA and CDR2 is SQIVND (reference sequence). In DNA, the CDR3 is TGTGCCAGTAGTATAGGCGCCCAGGGAGAGCAGTTCTTC. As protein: CASSIGAQGEQFF.

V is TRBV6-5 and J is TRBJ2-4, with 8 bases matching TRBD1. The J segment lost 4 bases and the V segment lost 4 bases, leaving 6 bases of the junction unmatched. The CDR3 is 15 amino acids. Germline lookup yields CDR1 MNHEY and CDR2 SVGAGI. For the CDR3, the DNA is TGTGCCAGCAGTTCTACAGGGGGGCTTAAAAACATTCAGTACTTC. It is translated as CASSSTGGLKNIQYF.

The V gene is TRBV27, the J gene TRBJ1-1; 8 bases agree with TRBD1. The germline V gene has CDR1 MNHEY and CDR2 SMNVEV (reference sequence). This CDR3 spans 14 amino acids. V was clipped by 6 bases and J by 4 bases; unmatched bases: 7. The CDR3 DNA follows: TGTGCCAGCAGCCGTCAGGGGGCGAGCACTGAAGCTTTCTTT. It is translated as CASSRQGASTEAFF.

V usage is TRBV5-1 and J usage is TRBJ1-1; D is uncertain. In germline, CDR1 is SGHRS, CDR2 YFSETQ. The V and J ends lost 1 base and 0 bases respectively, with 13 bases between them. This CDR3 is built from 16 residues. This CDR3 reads CASSLYDNPMNTEAFF. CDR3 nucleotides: TGCGCCAGCAGCTTGTACGACAACCCCATGAACACTGAAGCTTTCTTT.

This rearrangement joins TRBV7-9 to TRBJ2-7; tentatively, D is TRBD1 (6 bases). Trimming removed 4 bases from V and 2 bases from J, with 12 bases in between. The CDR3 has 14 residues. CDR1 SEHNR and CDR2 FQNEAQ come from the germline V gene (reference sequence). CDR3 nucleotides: TGTGCCAGCAGCTCTCTAGGGGGTACCTACGAGCAGTACGTC. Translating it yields CASSSLGGTYEQYV.

The CDR3 reads CASARGTEAFF. The CDR3, as DNA: TGTGCCAGCGCTCGGGGCACTGAAGCTTTCTTT. The chain couples TRBV6-5 to TRBJ1-1; D remains ambiguous. Trimming pared 8 bases from V and 4 bases from J, leaving 8 bases between. The CDR3 spans 11 residues. Germline V CDR1 and CDR2: MNHEY, SVGAGI.

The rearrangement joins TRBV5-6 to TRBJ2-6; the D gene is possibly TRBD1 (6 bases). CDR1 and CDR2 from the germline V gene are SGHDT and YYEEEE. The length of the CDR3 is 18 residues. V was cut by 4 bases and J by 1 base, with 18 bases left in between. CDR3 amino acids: CASSARVRGRSGANVLTF. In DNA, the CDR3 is TGTGCCAGCAGCGCACGGGTCAGGGGAAGATCTGGGGCCAACGTCCTGACTTTC. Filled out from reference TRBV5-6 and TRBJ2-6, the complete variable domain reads DAGVTQSPTHLIKTRGQQVTLRCSPKSGHDTVSWYQQALGQGPQFIFQYYEEEERQRGNFPDRFSGHQFPNYSSELNVNALLLGDSALYLCASSARVRGRSGANVLTFGAGSRLTVL.

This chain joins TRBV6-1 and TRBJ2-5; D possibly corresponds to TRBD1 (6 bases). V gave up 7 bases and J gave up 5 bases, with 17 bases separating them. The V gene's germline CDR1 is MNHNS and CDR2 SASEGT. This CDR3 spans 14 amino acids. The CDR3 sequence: CASTSTTGRETQYF. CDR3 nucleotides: TGTGCCAGCACCTCTACTACAGGGCGGGAGACCCAGTACTTC.

CDR3 bases: TGTGCCAGCCGACTAGCCCATACCTCCTACAATGAGCAGTTCTTC. Its protein is CASRLAHTSYNEQFF. The chain carries TRBV19 and TRBJ2-1, with 7 bases fitting TRBD2. This CDR3 comprises 15 residues. With V trimmed by 9 bases and J by 0 bases, 8 bases remained unmatched. In germline, CDR1 is LNHDA, CDR2 SQIVND (reference sequence).

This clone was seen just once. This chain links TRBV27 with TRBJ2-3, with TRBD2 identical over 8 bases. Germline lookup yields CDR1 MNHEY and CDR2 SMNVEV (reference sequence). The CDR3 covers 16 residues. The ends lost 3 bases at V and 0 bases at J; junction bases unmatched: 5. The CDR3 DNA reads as TGTGCCAGCAGTTTCCTTAGCGGGACAAGCACAGATACGCAGTATTTT. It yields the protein CASSFLSGTSTDTQYF.

The CDR3 loop is CASSLLASGGGHQETQYF. The CDR3 DNA is TGCGCCAGCAGCTTGTTGGCTAGCGGGGGGGGCCACCAAGAGACCCAGTACTTC. This sequence joins TRBV5-1 and TRBJ2-5, with TRBD2 matching 12 bases. The V and J ends lost 1 base and 0 bases, in that order; junction bases with no gene match: 7. This CDR3 is 18 amino acids long. Germline-derived CDR1 and CDR2 are SGHRS and YFSETQ.

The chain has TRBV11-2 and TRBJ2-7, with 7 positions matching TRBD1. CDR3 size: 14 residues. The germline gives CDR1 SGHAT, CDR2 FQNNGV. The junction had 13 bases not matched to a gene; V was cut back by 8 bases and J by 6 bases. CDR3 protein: CASRPVTGRLEQYF. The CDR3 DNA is TGTGCCAGCCGCCCCGTGACAGGGCGTCTCGAGCAGTACTTC.

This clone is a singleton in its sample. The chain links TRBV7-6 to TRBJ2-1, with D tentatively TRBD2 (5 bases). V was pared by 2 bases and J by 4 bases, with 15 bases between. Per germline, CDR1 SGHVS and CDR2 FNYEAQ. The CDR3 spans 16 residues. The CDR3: CASSLNRASRYNEQFF. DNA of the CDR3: TGTGCCAGCAGCTTAAATAGAGCTAGCCGGTACAATGAGCAGTTCTTC.

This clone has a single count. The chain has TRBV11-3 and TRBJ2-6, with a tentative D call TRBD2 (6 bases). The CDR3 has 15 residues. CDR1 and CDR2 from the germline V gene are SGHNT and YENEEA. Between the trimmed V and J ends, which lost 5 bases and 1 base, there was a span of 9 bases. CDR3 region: CASSVGGSGANVLTF. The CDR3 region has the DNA TGTGCCAGCAGCGTGGGGGGATCTGGGGCCAACGTCCTGACTTTC.

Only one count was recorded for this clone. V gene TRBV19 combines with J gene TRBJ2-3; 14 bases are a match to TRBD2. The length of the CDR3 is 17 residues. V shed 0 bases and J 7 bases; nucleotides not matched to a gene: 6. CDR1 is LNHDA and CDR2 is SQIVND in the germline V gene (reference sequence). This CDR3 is CASSIEGTSGGQNTQYF. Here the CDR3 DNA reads TGTGCCAGTAGTATAGAAGGGACTAGCGGGGGTCAGAATACGCAGTATTTT.

The CDR3 sequence: CASSVVADMNTEAFF. The CDR3 bases are TGTGCCAGCAGCGTAGTTGCAGACATGAACACTGAAGCTTTCTTT. This chain uses TRBV9 with TRBJ1-1; D is unclear. Trimming removed 0 bases at V and 0 bases at J, with 9 bases between. This CDR3 has 15 amino acids. Germline lookup yields CDR1 SGDLS and CDR2 YYNGEE.

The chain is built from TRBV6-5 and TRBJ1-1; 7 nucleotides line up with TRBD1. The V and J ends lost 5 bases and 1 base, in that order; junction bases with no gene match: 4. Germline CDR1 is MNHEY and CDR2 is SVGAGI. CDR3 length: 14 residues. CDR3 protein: CASSLGQWNTEAFF. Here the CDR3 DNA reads TGTGCCAGCAGTCTGGGACAGTGGAACACTGAAGCTTTCTTT.

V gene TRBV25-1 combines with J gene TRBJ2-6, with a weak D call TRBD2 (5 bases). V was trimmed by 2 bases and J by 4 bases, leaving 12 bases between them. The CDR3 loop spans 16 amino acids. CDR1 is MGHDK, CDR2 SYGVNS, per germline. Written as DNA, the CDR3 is TGTGCCAGCAGTGAAGCAGGTACGGGAGGGGCCAACGTCCTGACTTTC. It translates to CASSEAGTGGANVLTF.

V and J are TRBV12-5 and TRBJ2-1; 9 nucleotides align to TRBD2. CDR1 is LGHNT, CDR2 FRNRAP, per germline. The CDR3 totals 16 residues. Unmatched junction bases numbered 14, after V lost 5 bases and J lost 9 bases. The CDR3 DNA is TGTGCTAGTGGTACCCTCACTGGCGGGGGGGCCGGTGAGCAGTTCTTC. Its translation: CASGTLTGGGAGEQFF.

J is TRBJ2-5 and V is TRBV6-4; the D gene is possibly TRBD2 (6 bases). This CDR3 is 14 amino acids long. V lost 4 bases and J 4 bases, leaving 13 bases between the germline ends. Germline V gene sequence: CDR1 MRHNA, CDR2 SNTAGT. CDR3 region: CASSVAHGGETQYF. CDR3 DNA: TGTGCCAGCAGTGTTGCCCACGGGGGAGAGACCCAGTACTTC.

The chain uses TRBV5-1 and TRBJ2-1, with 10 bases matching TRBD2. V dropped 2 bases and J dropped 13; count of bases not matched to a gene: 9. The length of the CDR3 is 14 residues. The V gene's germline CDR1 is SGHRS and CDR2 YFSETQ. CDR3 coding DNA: TGCGCCAGCAGCTTAGCTAGCGGGAGTAATCGTCAGTTCTTC. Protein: CASSLASGSNRQFF.

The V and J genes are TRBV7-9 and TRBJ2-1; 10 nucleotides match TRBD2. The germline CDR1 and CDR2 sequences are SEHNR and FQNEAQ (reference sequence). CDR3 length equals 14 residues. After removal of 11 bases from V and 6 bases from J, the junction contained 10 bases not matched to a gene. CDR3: CAGILAGIFNEQFF. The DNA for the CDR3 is TGTGCCGGTATACTAGCGGGAATATTCAATGAGCAGTTCTTC. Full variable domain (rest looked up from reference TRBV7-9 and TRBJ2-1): DTGVSQNPRHKITKRGQNVTFRCDPISEHNRLYWYRQTLGQGPEFLTYFQNEAQLEKSRLLSDRFSAERPKGSFSTLEIQRTEQGDSAMYLCAGILAGIFNEQFFGPGTRLTVL.

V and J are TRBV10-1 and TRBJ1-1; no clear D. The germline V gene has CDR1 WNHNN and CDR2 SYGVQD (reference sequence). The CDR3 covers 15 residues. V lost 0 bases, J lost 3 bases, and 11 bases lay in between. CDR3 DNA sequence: TGCGCCAGCAGTGAGTCGGGGAGGGTAGACACTGAAGCTTTCTTT. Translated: CASSESGRVDTEAFF.

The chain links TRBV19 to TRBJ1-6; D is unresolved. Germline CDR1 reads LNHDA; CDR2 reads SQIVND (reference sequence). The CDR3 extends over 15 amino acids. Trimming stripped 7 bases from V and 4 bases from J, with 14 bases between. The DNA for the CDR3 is TGTGCCAGTACGCCTCAGGATGGGTATAATTCACCCCTCCACTTT. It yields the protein CASTPQDGYNSPLHF.

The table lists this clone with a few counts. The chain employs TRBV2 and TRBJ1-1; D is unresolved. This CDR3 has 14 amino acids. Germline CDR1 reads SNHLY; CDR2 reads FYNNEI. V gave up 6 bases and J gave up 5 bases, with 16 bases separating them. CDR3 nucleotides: TGTGCCAGCAGAGAGTACCAGGTTATGACTGAAGCTTTCTTT. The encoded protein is CASREYQVMTEAFF.

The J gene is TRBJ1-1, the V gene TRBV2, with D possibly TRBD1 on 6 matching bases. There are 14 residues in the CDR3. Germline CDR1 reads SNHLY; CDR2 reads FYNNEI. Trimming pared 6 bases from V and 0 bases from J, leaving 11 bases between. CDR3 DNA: TGTGCCAGCAGATACAGGGTGTTGAACACTGAAGCTTTCTTT. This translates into CASRYRVLNTEAFF.

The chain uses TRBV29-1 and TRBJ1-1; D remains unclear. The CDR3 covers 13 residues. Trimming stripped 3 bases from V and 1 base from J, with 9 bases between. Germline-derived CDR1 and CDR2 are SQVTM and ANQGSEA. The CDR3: CSVDHNQNTEAFF. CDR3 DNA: TGCAGCGTTGATCACAACCAGAACACTGAAGCTTTCTTT.

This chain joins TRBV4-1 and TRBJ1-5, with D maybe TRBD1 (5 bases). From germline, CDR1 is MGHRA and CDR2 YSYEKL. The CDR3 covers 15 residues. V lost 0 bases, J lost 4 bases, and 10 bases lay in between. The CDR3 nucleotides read TGCGCCAGCAGCCAAGAAGGGGCAGGGAATCAGCCCCAGCATTTT. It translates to CASSQEGAGNQPQHF.

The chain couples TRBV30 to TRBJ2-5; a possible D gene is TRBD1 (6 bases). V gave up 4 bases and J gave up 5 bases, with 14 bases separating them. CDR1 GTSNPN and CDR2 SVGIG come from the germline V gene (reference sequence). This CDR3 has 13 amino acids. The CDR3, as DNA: TGTGCCTGGATACAGGGTTTGGGGGAGACCCAGTACTTC. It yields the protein CAWIQGLGETQYF.

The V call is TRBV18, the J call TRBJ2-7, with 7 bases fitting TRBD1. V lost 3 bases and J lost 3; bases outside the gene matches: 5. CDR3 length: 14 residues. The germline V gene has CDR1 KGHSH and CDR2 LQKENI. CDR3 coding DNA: TGTGCCAGCTCACCCGGGACAGCCAACTACGAGCAGTACTTC. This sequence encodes CASSPGTANYEQYF.